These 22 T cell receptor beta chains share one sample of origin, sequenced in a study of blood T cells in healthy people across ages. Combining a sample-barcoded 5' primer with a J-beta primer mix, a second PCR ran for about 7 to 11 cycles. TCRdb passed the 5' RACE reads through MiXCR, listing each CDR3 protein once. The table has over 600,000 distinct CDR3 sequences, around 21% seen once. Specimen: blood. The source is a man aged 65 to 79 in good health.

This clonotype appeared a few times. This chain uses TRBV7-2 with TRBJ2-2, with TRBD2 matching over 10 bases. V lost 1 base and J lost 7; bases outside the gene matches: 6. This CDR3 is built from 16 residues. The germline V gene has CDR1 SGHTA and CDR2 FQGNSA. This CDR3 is CASSLVAGGPGGELFF. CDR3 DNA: TGTGCCAGCAGCTTAGTAGCGGGAGGCCCAGGCGGGGAGCTGTTTTTT.

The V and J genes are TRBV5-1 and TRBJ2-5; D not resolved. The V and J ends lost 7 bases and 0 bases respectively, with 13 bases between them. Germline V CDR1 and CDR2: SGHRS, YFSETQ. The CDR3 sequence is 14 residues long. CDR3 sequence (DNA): TGCGCCAGCGGGAACGGAATGTACCAAGAGACCCAGTACTTC. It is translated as CASGNGMYQETQYF.

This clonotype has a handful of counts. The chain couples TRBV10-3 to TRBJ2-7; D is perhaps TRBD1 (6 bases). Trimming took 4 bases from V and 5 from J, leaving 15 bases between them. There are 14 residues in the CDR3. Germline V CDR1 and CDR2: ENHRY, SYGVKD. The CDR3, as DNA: TGTGCCATCAGTGCCCGGACAGAAGCCAACGAGCAGTACTTC. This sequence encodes CAISARTEANEQYF.

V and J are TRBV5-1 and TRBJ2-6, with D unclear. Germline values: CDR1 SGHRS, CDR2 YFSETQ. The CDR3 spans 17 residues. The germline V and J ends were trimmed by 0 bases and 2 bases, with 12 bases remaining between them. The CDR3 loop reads CASSLGSGSAGANVLTF. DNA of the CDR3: TGCGCCAGCAGCTTGGGGTCAGGTTCCGCTGGGGCCAACGTCCTGACTTTC.

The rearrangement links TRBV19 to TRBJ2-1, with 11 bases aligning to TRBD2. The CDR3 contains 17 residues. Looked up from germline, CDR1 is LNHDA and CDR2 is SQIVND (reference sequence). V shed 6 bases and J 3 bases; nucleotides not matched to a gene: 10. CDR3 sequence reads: CASRVGTSGTHYNEQFF. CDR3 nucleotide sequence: TGTGCCAGTAGAGTAGGGACTAGCGGAACCCACTACAATGAGCAGTTCTTC.

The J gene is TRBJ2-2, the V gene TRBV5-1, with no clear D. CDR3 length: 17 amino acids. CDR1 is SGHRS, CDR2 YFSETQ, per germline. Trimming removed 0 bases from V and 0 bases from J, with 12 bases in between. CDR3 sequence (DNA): TGCGCCAGCAGCTTGGCAGCCAGGCCCACGAACACCGGGGAGCTGTTTTTT. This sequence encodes CASSLAARPTNTGELFF.

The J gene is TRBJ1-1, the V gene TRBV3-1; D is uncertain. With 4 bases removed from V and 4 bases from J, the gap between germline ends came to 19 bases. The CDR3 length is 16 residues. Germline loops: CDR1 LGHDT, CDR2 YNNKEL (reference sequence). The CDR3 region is CASSPQGPSKSTEAFF. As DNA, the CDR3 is TGTGCCAGCAGCCCCCAAGGGCCGTCAAAGAGCACTGAAGCTTTCTTT.

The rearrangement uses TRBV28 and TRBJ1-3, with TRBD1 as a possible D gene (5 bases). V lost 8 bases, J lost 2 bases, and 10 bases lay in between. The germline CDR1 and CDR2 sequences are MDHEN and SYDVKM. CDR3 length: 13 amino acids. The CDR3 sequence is CASGQGAGNTIYF. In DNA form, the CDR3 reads TGTGCCAGCGGGCAGGGAGCTGGAAACACCATATATTTT.

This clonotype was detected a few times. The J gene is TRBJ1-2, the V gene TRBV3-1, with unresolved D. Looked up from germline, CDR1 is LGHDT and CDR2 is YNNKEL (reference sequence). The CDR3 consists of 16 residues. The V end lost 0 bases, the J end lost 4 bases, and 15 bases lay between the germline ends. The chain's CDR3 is CASSQESQPTSYGYTF. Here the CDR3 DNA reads TGTGCCAGCAGCCAAGAATCGCAGCCCACGTCCTATGGCTACACCTTC.

CDR3 loop: CSARDQVGAGGQPQHF. The CDR3 DNA follows: TGCAGTGCTAGAGATCAGGTAGGGGCAGGCGGTCAGCCCCAGCATTTT. The rearrangement joins TRBV20-1 to TRBJ1-5; D may be TRBD1 (5 bases). Trimming stripped 0 bases from V and 6 bases from J, with 18 bases between. The CDR3 runs to 16 residues. Per germline, CDR1 DFQATT and CDR2 SNEGSKA (reference sequence).

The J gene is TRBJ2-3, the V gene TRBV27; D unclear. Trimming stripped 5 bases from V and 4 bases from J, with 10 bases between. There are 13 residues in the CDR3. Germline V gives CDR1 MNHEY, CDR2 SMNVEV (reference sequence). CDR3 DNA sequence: TGTGCCAGCAGTGGGGTCATTCCAGATACGCAGTATTTT. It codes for CASSGVIPDTQYF.

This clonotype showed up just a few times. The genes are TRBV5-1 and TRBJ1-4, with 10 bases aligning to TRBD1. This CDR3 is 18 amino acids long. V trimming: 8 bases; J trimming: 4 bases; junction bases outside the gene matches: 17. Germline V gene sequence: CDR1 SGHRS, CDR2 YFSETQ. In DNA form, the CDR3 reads TGCGCCAGTTCGGGACGGACGACAGGGGGCCAGATTAATGAAAAACTGTTTTTT. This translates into CASSGRTTGGQINEKLFF. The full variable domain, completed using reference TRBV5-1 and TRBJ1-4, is KAGVTQTPRYLIKTRGQQVTLSCSPISGHRSVSWYQQTPGQGLQFLFEYFSETQRNKGNFPGRFSGRQFSNSRSEMNVSTLELGDSALYLCASSGRTTGGQINEKLFFGSGTQLSVL.

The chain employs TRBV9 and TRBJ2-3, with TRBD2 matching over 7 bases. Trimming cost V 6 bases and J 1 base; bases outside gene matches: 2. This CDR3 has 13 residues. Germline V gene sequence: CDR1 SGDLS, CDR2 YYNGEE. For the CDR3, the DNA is TGTGCCAGCAATCGGGAGGGCACAGATACGCAGTATTTT. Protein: CASNREGTDTQYF.

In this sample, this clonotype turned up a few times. The CDR3 DNA sequence: TGTGCCAGCAGCGTAGATGCGGGAGGGCGCTACAATGAGCAGTTCTTC. Encoded protein: CASSVDAGGRYNEQFF. The rearrangement links TRBV9 to TRBJ2-1; 9 bases fit TRBD2. V shed 0 bases and J 3 bases; nucleotides not matched to a gene: 4. Germline-derived CDR1 and CDR2 are SGDLS and YYNGEE. The CDR3 is 16 amino acids.

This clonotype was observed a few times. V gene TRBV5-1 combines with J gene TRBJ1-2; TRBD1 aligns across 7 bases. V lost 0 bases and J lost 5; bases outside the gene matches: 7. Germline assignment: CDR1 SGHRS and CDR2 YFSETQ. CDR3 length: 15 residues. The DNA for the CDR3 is TGCGCCAGCAGCTTGGCCACGACAGGGTCTTATGGCTACACCTTC. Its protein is CASSLATTGSYGYTF.

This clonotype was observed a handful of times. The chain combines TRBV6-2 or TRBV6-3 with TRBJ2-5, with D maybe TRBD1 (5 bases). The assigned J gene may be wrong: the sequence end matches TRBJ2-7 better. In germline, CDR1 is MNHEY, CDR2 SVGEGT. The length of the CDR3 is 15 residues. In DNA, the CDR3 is TGTGCCAGCAGTTACACCACAGGTTCCAGCTACGAGCAGTACTTC. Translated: CASSYTTGSSYEQYF.

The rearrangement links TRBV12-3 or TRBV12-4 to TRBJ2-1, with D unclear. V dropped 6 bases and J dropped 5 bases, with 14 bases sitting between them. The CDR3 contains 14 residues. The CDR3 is CASSNRDINNEQFF. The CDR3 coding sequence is TGTGCCAGCAGCAATCGAGACATCAACAATGAGCAGTTCTTC.

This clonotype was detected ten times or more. This CDR3 is CSASGGPEGNGYTF. CDR3 sequence (DNA): TGCAGTGCTAGCGGCGGGCCTGAAGGGAATGGCTACACCTTC. The chain combines TRBV20-1 with TRBJ1-2; D uncertain. Germline loops: CDR1 DFQATT, CDR2 SNEGSKA (reference sequence). The germline V and J ends were trimmed by 3 bases and 6 bases, with 17 bases remaining between them. The CDR3 covers 14 residues.

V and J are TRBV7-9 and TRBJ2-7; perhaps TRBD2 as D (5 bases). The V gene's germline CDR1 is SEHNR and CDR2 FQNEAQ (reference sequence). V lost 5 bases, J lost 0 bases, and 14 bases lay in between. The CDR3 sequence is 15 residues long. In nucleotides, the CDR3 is TGTGCCAGCAGCCCTCCGGACGGGAACTCCTACGAGCAGTACTTC. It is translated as CASSPPDGNSYEQYF.

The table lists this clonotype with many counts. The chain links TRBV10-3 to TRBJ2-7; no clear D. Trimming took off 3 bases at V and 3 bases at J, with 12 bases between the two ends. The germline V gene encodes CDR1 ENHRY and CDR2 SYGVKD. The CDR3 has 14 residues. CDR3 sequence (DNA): TGTGCCATCAGTGAATTCGGGTCGAACTACGAGCAGTACTTC. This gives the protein CAISEFGSNYEQYF.

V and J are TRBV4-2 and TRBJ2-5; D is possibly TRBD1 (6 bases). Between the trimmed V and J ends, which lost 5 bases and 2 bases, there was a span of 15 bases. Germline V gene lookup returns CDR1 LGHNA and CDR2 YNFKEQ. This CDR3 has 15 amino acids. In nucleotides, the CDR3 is TGTGCCAGCAGCGCACGAGACAGGCCTCAAGAGACCCAGTACTTC. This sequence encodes CASSARDRPQETQYF.

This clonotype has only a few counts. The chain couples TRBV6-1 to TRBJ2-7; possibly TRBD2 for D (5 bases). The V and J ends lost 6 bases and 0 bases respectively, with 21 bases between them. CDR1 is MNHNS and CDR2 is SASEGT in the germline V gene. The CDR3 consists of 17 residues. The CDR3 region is CASSIRRPSEYSYEQYF. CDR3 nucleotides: TGTGCCAGCAGCATCCGGAGGCCCTCCGAGTACTCCTACGAGCAGTACTTC.